This T cell receptor (beta chain) was sequenced in a study of T cell responses to AZD1222 COVID-19 vaccine. Study findings and constraints: The sample set comprised mostly white British donors with more females, and clonal diversity was possibly underestimated. Spike-specific TCR breadth and depth rose after two AZD1222 doses. The repertoires were collected only after the peak T cell response.

Sequencing used immunoSEQ multiplex PCR; TCRdb keeps in-frame clones, though not all of them. Of around 160,000 clones listed, about 90% are singletons. On this clone: Its target is unknown.

The CDR3 sequence is 17 residues long. From germline, CDR1 is SGHKS and CDR2 YYEKEE (reference sequence). Trimming removed 3 bases from V and 4 bases from J, with 19 bases in between. Sequences were derived from peripheral blood, sampled 28 days after the second AZD1222 dose. This receptor was taken from an adult who received the AZD1222 COVID-19 vaccine. The V call is TRBV5-5, the J call TRBJ1-4; no reliable D call. The CDR3 DNA reads as TGTGCCAGCAGCTCCGGGCGGTCCCTTCGGGGTAATGAAAAACTGTTTTTT. Encoded protein: CASSSGRSLRGNEKLFF.